Listed below are T cell receptor beta chains from one sample, sequenced in a study of T cells after yellow fever vaccination. MiXCR, applied by TCRdb to the 5' RACE reads, yields one record per CDR3 protein. The sample contains hundreds of thousands of distinct CDR3 sequences, less than 25% of which appear only once. The sample consisted of PBMCs, taken about 20 days after the first yellow fever vaccination. These receptors all stem from a man younger than 35 who received the YFV17D yellow fever vaccine. The CDR3 runs from the conserved cysteine through the conserved F or W. The order of the fields is CDR3 protein, CDR3 DNA, J gene, V gene, clone size, CDR3 length, D gene. A D gene is named only where the DNA matches it firmly. Rows give clone size only sometimes, using once, few, many, or a class for an expanded clone.

CASSIEGDRGKNIQYF	TGTGCCAGCAGTATCGAGGGGGATAGAGGCAAAAACATTCAGTACTTC	TRBJ2-4	TRBV5-5	many	16	NA
CSASRDPHEQYF	TGCAGTGCTAGCCGGGATCCCCACGAGCAGTACTTC	TRBJ2-7	TRBV20-1	few	12	NA
CASSYSGGNNEQFF	TGTGCCAGCAGTTACTCTGGCGGAAACAATGAGCAGTTCTTC	TRBJ2-1	TRBV6-5	few	14	NA
CASSPGGRVGTEAFF	TGTGCCAGCAGCCCAGGCGGCAGGGTTGGCACTGAAGCTTTCTTT	TRBJ1-1	TRBV7-2	few	15	NA
CASSLGQSTEKETQYF	TGCGCCAGCAGCTTGGGACAGTCCACGGAGAAAGAGACCCAGTACTTC	TRBJ2-5	TRBV5-1	many	16	NA
CASSQVAGSNQPQHF	TGTGCCAGCAGCCAAGTCGCGGGGAGCAATCAGCCCCAGCATTTT	TRBJ1-5	TRBV3-1	NA	15	NA
CATRSSGSYNEQFF	TGTGCCACTCGTTCTAGCGGGTCCTACAATGAGCAGTTCTTC	TRBJ2-1	TRBV11-2	NA	14	TRBD2
CAIGADTNYGYTF	TGTGCCATCGGTGCAGATACTAACTATGGCTACACCTTC	TRBJ1-2	TRBV10-3	NA	13	NA
CASMWGGAFGDTQYF	TGTGCCAGCATGTGGGGGGGCGCATTCGGAGATACGCAGTATTTT	TRBJ2-3	TRBV6-1	few	15	NA
CASSQGYRGSAGELFF	TGCGCCAGCAGCCAAGGCTATCGAGGTTCCGCTGGGGAGCTGTTTTTT	TRBJ2-2	TRBV4-1	few	16	NA
CASSTEAQLGDTQYF	TGTGCCAGCAGCACGGAGGCCCAATTAGGGGATACGCAGTATTTT	TRBJ2-3	TRBV5-4	NA	15	NA
CASSSLAGSRTQYF	TGTGCCAGCAGCTCCCTAGCGGGGTCCAGGACCCAGTACTTC	TRBJ2-5	TRBV7-7	NA	14	TRBD2
CASSLGGNYEQYF	TGTGCCAGCAGTTTGGGAGGGAATTACGAGCAGTACTTC	TRBJ2-7	TRBV12-3/TRBV12-4	few	13	TRBD2
CASRARASTDTQYF	TGTGCCAGCAGGGCCAGGGCCAGCACAGATACGCAGTATTTT	TRBJ2-3	TRBV28	NA	14	NA